This note documents a single T cell receptor (beta chain) sequence. The antigen is not known. Germline V gene lookup returns CDR1 SQVTM and CDR2 ANQGSEA. Trimming took 4 bases from V and 8 from J, leaving 16 bases between them. The CDR3 contains 13 residues. The record originates from a study of post-analysis software for immune sequencing data. Included in the TCR beta cDNA libraries were unique molecular identifiers. TCRdb reprocessed the PCR reads via MiXCR and lists one record per CDR3 protein. In the table there are about 620,000 distinct CDR3 sequences, 44% of which are singletons. Study-wide points: Included in a set of four or five TRBV segments more frequent in patients than controls were TRBV5-6, TRBV5-1 and TRBV20-1. Those samples that were prepared in the same batch co-clustered strongly by F measure.

The chain couples TRBV29-1 to TRBJ2-3; the D gene is possibly TRBD2 (5 bases). Material for sequencing was blood. This TCR derives from a girl aged 5 to 17 with multiple sclerosis. CDR3 residues: CSVGESHIGTQYF. The CDR3 DNA reads TGCAGCGTTGGGGAGTCTCATATCGGTACGCAGTATTTT.